This T cell receptor beta chain was found in a study of early T cells in non-severe SARS-CoV-2 infection. This CDR3 is built from 14 residues. Trimming removed 1 base at V and 2 bases at J, with 7 bases between. Germline V gene sequence: CDR1 SGHTA, CDR2 FQGNSA. Individual cDNA molecules received unique molecular identifiers during library preparation. TCRdb reprocessed the 5' RACE reads with MiXCR, giving one entry per CDR3 protein. The sample has some 33,000 distinct CDR3 sequences; 5.4% are singletons. At least ten counts were recorded for this clonotype. This chain joins TRBV7-2 and TRBJ2-3; D gene ambiguous. What was sequenced was whole blood. The origin of this receptor is an adult who was a healthcare worker with PCR-confirmed SARS-CoV-2 infection or an uninfected control (not recorded which). The CDR3 sequence is CASSLGPATDTQYF. The CDR3 DNA sequence: TGTGCCAGCAGCTTAGGGCCTGCCACAGATACGCAGTATTTT. The full variable domain, its missing parts supplied by reference TRBV7-2 and TRBJ2-3, is GAGVSQSPSNKVTEKGKDVELRCDPISGHTALYWYRQSLGQGLEFLIYFQGNSAPDKSGLPSDRFSAERTGGSVSTLTIQRTQQEDSAVYLCASSLGPATDTQYFGPGTRLTVL.